A selection of T cell receptor beta chains follows, all from one sample in a study of shared clonotypes between healthy human individuals. Assay: immunoSEQ multiplex PCR; the TCRdb copy retains only in-frame clones and omits some. The sample lists about 1.4 million clones; about 96% were seen once. Sequences were obtained from naive CD4+ T cells sorted from blood. The origin of the receptors is a man under 40 in good health. Both conserved end residues are part of each CDR3. D genes are given only for firm matches. The listing skips clone size in some rows; elsewhere it reads once, few, many or a size class.

j_call d_call v_call clone_size cdr3_nt cdr3_aa
TRBJ1-3 . TRBV28 . TGTGCCAGCAGTTTCTCCCCGGCGGCTGGAAACACCATATATTTT CASSFSPAAGNTIYF
TRBJ2-4 TRBD2 TRBV7-2 . TGTGCCAGCAGCTTATCGGGAGGGGCCAAAAACATTCAGTACTTC CASSLSGGAKNIQYF
TRBJ2-3 . TRBV5-1 . TGCGCCAGCAGCCCTTGGACAGTTAGCACAGATACGCAGTATTTT CASSPWTVSTDTQYF
TRBJ1-1 . TRBV5-1 . TGCGCCAGCAGCTCGGGACTGCAGCCGACTAACACTGAAGCTTTCTTT CASSSGLQPTNTEAFF
TRBJ1-1 . TRBV6-5 . TGTGCCAGCAGCCGTTTAGATATGAACACTGAAGCTTTCTTT CASSRLDMNTEAFF
TRBJ2-2 TRBD2 TRBV10-3 . TGTGCCATCAAGAGCGGGATCGCGAACACCGGGGAGCTGTTTTTT CAIKSGIANTGELFF
TRBJ2-7 TRBD2 TRBV14 once TGTGCCAGCAGCCCACTAGCGGGAGATCCCTCCTACGAGCAGTACTTC CASSPLAGDPSYEQYF
TRBJ2-2 . TRBV11-3 . TGTGCCAGCAGCTCCCAACCGGGACTGCCGAACACCGGGGAGCTGTTTTTT CASSSQPGLPNTGELFF
TRBJ2-5 TRBD1 TRBV5-4 . TGTGCCAGCAGCTTGGGACAGGGTAGAGAGACCCAGTACTTC CASSLGQGRETQYF
TRBJ2-1 TRBD2 TRBV5-4 . TGTGCCAGCAGCTTAGGACTAGCAGACCTCAATGAGCAGTTCTTC CASSLGLADLNEQFF
TRBJ1-1 . TRBV5-5 . TGTGCCAGCAGCTTGGGGTACACTGAAGCTTTCTTT CASSLGYTEAFF
TRBJ2-2 . TRBV7-8 . TGTGCCAGCAGCTTGATGCCGCGCCTACCCCTCAACACCGGGGAGCTGTTTTTT CASSLMPRLPLNTGELFF
TRBJ2-5 . TRBV19 . TGTGCCAGTAGTATAGATGTCGTAGGTTTACAAGAGACCCAGTACTTC CASSIDVVGLQETQYF
TRBJ2-7 . TRBV5-1 . TGCGCCAGCAGCTTCGGATCACAGGGTAACGAGCAGTACTTC CASSFGSQGNEQYF
TRBJ2-7 . TRBV5-4 . TGTGCCAGCAGCAAAGACCACTACGAGCAGTACTTC CASSKDHYEQYF
TRBJ2-1 TRBD1 TRBV28 . TGTGCCAGCAGTTTATTGTCAGGGGGCCACAATGAGCAGTTCTTC CASSLLSGGHNEQFF
TRBJ2-7 . TRBV11-2 . TGTGCCAGCAGCGGCCAGTACGAGCAGTACTTC CASSGQYEQYF
TRBJ1-5 TRBD1 TRBV6-1 . TGTGCCAGCAGTGCGACCGGGACAGGGGATCAGCCCCAGCATTTT CASSATGTGDQPQHF
TRBJ2-7 . TRBV28 . TGTGCCAGCTCAACACACCGGGACAACTCCTACGAGCAGTACTTC CASSTHRDNSYEQYF
TRBJ2-3 . TRBV14 . TGTGCCAGCAGCCAAGATCTAAGGCAATCAGATACGCAGTATTTT CASSQDLRQSDTQYF
TRBJ2-7 . TRBV6-5 . TGTGCCAGCAGACGGATCTACGAGCAGTACTTC CASRRIYEQYF
TRBJ2-7 . TRBV21-1 . TGTGCCAGCAGCAAAAGGTGTGTCAGGGGCTACGAGCAGTACTTC CASSKRCVRGYEQYF
TRBJ2-1 TRBD2 TRBV7-9 once TGTGCCAGCAGCCAGAAGGCCCTAGCGGGAGTGGGTAATGAGCAGTTCTTC CASSQKALAGVGNEQFF
TRBJ2-7 . TRBV9 . TGTGCCAGCAGCGTAGGGACAGCCGGTTTAGAGCAGTACTTC CASSVGTAGLEQYF
TRBJ2-2 . TRBV7-9 . TGTGCCAGCCCCAAAGCTAGGACCGGGGAGCTGTTTTTT CASPKARTGELFF
TRBJ2-7 . TRBV11-2 . TGTGCCAGCAGCCCCCGCCACGAGCAGTACTTC CASSPRHEQYF
TRBJ2-7 . TRBV4-3 . TGCGCCAGCAGCCAAGTAGTAACCTACGAGCAGTACTTC CASSQVVTYEQYF
TRBJ1-2 TRBD1 TRBV15 . TGTGCCACCAGCAGAACCGGGACAGGGTTTGCTAATGGCTACACCTTC CATSRTGTGFANGYTF
TRBJ2-3 TRBD2 TRBV5-1 . TGCGCCAGCAGCTCCGGGACTAGCGGGGGATACACAGATACGCAGTATTTT CASSSGTSGGYTDTQYF
TRBJ1-1 . TRBV2 . TGTGCCAGCAGCATACAGGGGAACACTGAAGCTTTCTTT CASSIQGNTEAFF
TRBJ2-1 . TRBV4-1 . TGCGCCAGCAGCCAAGTAGGTGGGAGGCCCCGCAATGAGCAGTTCTTC CASSQVGGRPRNEQFF
TRBJ2-2 . TRBV19 . TGTGCCAGTAGTATTAATGCGAACACCGGGGAGCTGTTTTTT CASSINANTGELFF
TRBJ1-5 . TRBV5-1 once TGCGCCAGACGGGGGGGGCGCAATCAGCCCCAGCATTTT CARRGGRNQPQHF
TRBJ2-7 . TRBV14 . TGTGCCAGCAGCCAAGACCTCCCTGACGGAACTGGCTACGAGCAGTACTTC CASSQDLPDGTGYEQYF
TRBJ2-2 . TRBV19 . TGTGCCAGTAGTATAGATGGGCCTTGGCGGGGCACCGGGGAGCTGTTTTTT CASSIDGPWRGTGELFF
TRBJ2-1 . TRBV4-2 . TGTGCCAGCAGCCAAGGAACGACAGGTCGGTTCGATGAGCAGTTCTTC CASSQGTTGRFDEQFF
TRBJ2-5 . TRBV20-1 few TGCAGTGCCCCCCGGGGGGAGACCCAGTACTTC CSAPRGETQYF
TRBJ1-4 . TRBV5-4 . TGTGCCAGCAGCCCGAGGGGTGAAAAACTGTTTTTT CASSPRGEKLFF
TRBJ2-2 TRBD2 TRBV7-9 once TGTGCCAGCAGCTCCCGGACTAGCGGGAGGACCGGGGAGCTGTTTTTT CASSSRTSGRTGELFF
TRBJ1-1 . TRBV19 . TGTGCCAGTAGTATACGTCACGGGGGCACTGAAGCTTTCTTT CASSIRHGGTEAFF
TRBJ2-1 TRBD1 TRBV28 . TGTGCCAGCACCACACCCAGGACAGGGTTGGGCAATGAGCAGTTCTTC CASTTPRTGLGNEQFF
TRBJ1-3 . TRBV2 . TGTGCCAGCGGGTCGGTCTCTGGAAACACCATATATTTT CASGSVSGNTIYF
TRBJ1-5 TRBD1 TRBV19 . TGTGCCAGTAGTGGGACAGGGAATAGCAATCAGCCCCAGCATTTT CASSGTGNSNQPQHF
TRBJ1-3 . TRBV4-1 . TGCGCCAGCAGCCCAAACAGGTCCCTCTCTGGAAACACCATATATTTT CASSPNRSLSGNTIYF
TRBJ1-4 . TRBV5-1 once TGCGCCAGCAGTCGGGGCGGTGGCGCAGGGAAAGAAGAAAAACTGTTTTTT CASSRGGGAGKEEKLFF
TRBJ2-3 . TRBV19 . TGTGCCAGTAGTATCAGGAGAACCCCCACAGATACGCAGTATTTT CASSIRRTPTDTQYF
TRBJ2-5 . TRBV5-4 . TGTGCCAGCAGCTTGTTGGGGGGGCGCGACCAAGAGACCCAGTACTTC CASSLLGGRDQETQYF
TRBJ1-4 . TRBV7-2 few TGTGCCAGCAGATCCGACAGCTACAATGAAAAACTGTTTTTT CASRSDSYNEKLFF
TRBJ2-7 . TRBV27 . TGTGCCAGCAGTTTCTACCTCCCAGGCAGCTCCTACGAGCAGTACTTC CASSFYLPGSSYEQYF
TRBJ2-7 . TRBV7-9 . TGTGCCAGCAGCATCCGGGACAAGGCCCCCTACGAGCAGTACTTC CASSIRDKAPYEQYF
TRBJ1-1 TRBD1 TRBV9 . TGTGCCAGCAGCCCTCGGACAGGGGAAACTGAAGCTTTCTTT CASSPRTGETEAFF